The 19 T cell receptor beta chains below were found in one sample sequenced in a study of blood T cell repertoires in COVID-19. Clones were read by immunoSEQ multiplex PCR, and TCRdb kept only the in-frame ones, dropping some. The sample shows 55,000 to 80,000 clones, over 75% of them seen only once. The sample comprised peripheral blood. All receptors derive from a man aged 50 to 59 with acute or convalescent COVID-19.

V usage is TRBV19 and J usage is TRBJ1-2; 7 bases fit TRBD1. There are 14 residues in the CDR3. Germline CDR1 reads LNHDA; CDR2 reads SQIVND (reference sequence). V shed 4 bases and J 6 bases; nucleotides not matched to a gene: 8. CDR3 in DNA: TGTGCCAGTAGTAGGGCGGACAGGCGGGATGGCTACACCTTC. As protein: CASSRADRRDGYTF. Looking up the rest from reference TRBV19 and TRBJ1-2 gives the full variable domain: DGGITQSPKYLFRKEGQNVTLSCEQNLNHDAMYWYRQDPGQGLRLIYYSQIVNDFQKGDIAEGYSVSREKKESFPLTVTSAQKNPTAFYLCASSRADRRDGYTFGSGTRLTVV.

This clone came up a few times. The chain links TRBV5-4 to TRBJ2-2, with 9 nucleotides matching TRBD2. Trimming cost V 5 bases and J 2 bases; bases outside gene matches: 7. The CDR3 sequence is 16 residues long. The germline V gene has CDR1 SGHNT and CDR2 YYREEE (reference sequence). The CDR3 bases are TGTGCCAGCAGTAGCGGGGGCCCCCAAAACACCGGGGAGCTGTTTTTT. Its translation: CASSSGGPQNTGELFF.

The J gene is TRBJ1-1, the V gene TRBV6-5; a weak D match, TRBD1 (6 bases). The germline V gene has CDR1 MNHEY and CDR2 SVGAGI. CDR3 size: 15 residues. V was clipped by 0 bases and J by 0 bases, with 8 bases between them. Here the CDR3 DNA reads TGTGCCAGCAGTTACTCGCGGGGGCTGAACACTGAAGCTTTCTTT. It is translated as CASSYSRGLNTEAFF.

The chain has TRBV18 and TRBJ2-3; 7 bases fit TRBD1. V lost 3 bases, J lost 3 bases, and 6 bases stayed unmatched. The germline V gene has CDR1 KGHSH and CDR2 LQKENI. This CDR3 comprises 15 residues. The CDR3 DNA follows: TGTGCCAGCTCACCGACAGGGTTGGGTACAGATACGCAGTATTTT. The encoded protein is CASSPTGLGTDTQYF.

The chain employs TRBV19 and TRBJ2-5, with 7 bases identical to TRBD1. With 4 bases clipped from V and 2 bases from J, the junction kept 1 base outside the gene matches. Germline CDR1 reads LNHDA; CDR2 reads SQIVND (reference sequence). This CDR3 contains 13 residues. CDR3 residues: CASSTGGQETQYF. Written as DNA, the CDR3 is TGTGCCAGTAGTACAGGGGGTCAAGAGACCCAGTACTTC.

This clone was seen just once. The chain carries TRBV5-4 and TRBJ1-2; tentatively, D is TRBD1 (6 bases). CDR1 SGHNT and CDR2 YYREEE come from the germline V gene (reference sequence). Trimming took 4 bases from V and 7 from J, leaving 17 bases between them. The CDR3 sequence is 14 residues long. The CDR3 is CASSHGTRDPGYTF. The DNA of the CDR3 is TGTGCCAGCAGCCACGGGACAAGGGACCCTGGCTACACCTTC.

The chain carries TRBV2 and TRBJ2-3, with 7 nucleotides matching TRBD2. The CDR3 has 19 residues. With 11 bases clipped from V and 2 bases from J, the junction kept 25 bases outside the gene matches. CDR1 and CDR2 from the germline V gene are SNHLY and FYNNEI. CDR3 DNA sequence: TGTGCCCGCCCTGGGGGGGGACGGACCAAGAGGACCCTCACAGATACGCAGTATTTT. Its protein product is CARPGGGRTKRTLTDTQYF.

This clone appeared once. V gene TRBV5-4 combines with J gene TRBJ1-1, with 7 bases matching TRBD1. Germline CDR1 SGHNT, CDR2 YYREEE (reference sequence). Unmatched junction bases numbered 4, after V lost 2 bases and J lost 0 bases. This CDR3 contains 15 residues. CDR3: CASSLQGTVNTEAFF. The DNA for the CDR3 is TGTGCCAGCAGCTTACAGGGGACTGTGAACACTGAAGCTTTCTTT.

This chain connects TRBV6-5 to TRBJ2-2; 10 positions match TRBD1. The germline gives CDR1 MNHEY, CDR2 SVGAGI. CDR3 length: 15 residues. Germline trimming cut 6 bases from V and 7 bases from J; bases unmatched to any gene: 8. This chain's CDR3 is CASRTDRGRDGELFF. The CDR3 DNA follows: TGTGCCAGCAGGACAGACAGGGGGCGGGACGGGGAGCTGTTTTTT.

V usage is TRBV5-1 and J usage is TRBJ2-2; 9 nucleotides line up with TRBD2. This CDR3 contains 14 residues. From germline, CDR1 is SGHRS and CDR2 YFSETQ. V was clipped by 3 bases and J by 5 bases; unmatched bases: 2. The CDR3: CASSSSGGTGELFF. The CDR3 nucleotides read TGCGCCAGCAGCTCGAGCGGGGGGACCGGGGAGCTGTTTTTT. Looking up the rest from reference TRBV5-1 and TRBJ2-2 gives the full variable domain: KAGVTQTPRYLIKTRGQQVTLSCSPISGHRSVSWYQQTPGQGLQFLFEYFSETQRNKGNFPGRFSGRQFSNSRSEMNVSTLELGDSALYLCASSSSGGTGELFFGEGSRLTVL.

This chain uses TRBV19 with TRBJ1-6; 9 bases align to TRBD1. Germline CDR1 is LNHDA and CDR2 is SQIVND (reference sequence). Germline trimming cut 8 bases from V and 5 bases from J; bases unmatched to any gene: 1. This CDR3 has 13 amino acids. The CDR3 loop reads CASWTGDNSPLHF. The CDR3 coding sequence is TGTGCCAGTTGGACAGGGGATAATTCACCCCTCCACTTT.

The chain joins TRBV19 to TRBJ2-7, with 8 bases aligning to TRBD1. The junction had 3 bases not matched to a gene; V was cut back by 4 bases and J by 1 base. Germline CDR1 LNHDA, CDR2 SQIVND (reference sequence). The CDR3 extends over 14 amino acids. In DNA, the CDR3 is TGTGCCAGTAGTACCTGGGACAGGTCCTACGAGCAGTACTTC. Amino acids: CASSTWDRSYEQYF.

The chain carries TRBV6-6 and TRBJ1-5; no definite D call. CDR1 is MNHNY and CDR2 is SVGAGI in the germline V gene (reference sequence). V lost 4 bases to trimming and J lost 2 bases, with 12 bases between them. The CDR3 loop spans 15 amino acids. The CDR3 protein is CASSSVNRGNQPQHF. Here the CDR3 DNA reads TGTGCCAGCAGTTCAGTCAACCGGGGCAATCAGCCCCAGCATTTT.

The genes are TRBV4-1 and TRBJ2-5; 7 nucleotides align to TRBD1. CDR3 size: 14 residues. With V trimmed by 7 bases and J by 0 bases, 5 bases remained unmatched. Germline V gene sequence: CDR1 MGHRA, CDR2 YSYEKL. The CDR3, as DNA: TGCGCCAGCACCAAGGGGGCAGACCAAGAGACCCAGTACTTC. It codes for CASTKGADQETQYF.

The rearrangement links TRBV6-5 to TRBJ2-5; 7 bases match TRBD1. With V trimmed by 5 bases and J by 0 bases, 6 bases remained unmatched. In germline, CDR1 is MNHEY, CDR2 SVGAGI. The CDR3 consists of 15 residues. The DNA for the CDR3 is TGTGCCAGCAGTAGGACAGGCACGTACCAAGAGACCCAGTACTTC. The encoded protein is CASSRTGTYQETQYF.

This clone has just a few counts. CDR3 residues: CSVVSGGGNQPQHF. The CDR3 DNA reads TGCAGCGTTGTCTCGGGCGGGGGCAATCAGCCCCAGCATTTT. V and J are TRBV29-1 and TRBJ1-5; D is unclear. Germline lookup yields CDR1 SQVTM and CDR2 ANQGSEA. The CDR3 runs 14 residues. The V end lost 4 bases, the J end lost 2 bases, and 12 bases lay between the germline ends.

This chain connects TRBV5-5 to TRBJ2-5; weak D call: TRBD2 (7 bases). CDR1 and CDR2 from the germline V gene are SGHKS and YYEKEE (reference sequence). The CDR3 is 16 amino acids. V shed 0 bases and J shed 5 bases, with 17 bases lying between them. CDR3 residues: CASSLALGGPLETQYF. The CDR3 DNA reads TGTGCCAGCAGCTTGGCCCTCGGGGGGCCTTTGGAGACCCAGTACTTC.

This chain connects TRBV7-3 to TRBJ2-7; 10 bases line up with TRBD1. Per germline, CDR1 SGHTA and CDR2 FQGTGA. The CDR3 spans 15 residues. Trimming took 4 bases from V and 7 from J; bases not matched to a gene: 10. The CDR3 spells CASSSNIGTGVEQYF. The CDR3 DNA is TGTGCCAGCAGCTCAAACATTGGGACAGGGGTAGAGCAGTACTTC.

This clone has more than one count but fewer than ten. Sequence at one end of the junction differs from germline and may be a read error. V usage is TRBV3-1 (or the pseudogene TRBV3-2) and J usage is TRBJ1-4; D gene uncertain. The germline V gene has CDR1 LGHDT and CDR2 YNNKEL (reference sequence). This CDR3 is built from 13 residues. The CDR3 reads CASSQSTNEKLFF. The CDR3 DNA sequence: TGTGCCAGCAGCCAGTCAACTAATGAAAAGCTGTTTTTT.